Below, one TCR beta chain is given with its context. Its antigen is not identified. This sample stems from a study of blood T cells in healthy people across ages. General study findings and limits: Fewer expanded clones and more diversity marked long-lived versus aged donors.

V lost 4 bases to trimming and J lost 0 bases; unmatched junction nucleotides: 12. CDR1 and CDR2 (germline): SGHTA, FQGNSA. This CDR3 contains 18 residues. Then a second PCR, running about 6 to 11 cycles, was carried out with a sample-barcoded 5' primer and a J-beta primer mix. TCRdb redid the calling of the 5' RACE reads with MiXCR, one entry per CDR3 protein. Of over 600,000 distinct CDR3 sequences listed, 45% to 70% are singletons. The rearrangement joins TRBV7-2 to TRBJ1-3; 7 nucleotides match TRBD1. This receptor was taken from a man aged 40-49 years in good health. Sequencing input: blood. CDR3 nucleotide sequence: TGTGCCAGCAGCTCGACCGGGACAGTCTTTAACTCTGGAAACACCATATATTTT. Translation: CASSSTGTVFNSGNTIYF.